A single sample is the source of the 3 T cell receptor beta chains below, sequenced in a study of beta chain features in type 1 diabetes. No antigen has been assigned to these receptors. Study observations and caveats: For Type 1 diabetes patients, all four CD4+ subsets carried TCRB CDR3s that were moderately but significantly shorter.

As every portion of the isolated RNA was reverse transcribed, the sequencing read expressed TCRB transcripts. Sequencing was performed with immunoSEQ multiplex PCR; in TCRdb, only in-frame clones are kept and a portion is missing. The sample lists about 340,000 clones; roughly 13% were seen once. Specimen: naive CD4+ T cells from blood. Receptor source: a woman aged 18-35 years with type 1 diabetes.

This CDR3 reads CASSQALAGVYEQYF. The CDR3 DNA sequence: TGTGCCAGCAGCCAAGCCCTAGCGGGGGTCTACGAGCAGTACTTC. The chain joins TRBV4-2 to TRBJ2-7, with 10 bases aligning to TRBD2. The V and J ends lost 1 base and 3 bases, in that order; junction bases with no gene match: 3. The germline V gene encodes CDR1 LGHNA and CDR2 YNFKEQ. This CDR3 contains 15 residues.

V is TRBV9 and J is TRBJ2-1; TRBD2 matches 9 bases. This CDR3 is 15 amino acids long. Germline V gene sequence: CDR1 SGDLS, CDR2 YYNGEE. The V gene end was trimmed by 2 bases and the J gene end by 6 bases; junction bases not matched to a gene: 6. The CDR3 nucleotides read TGTGCCAGCAGCGTGAATAGCGGGAGAGTCAATGAGCAGTTCTTC. Amino acids: CASSVNSGRVNEQFF.

This clone was picked up a small number of times. This chain uses TRBV6-6 with TRBJ2-3; TRBD2 agrees at 7 bases. V trimming: 5 bases; J trimming: 8 bases; junction bases outside the gene matches: 7. Germline values: CDR1 MNHNY, CDR2 SVGAGI (reference sequence). The CDR3 loop spans 13 amino acids. DNA for the CDR3: TGTGCCAGCAGTCCGGGACTATTCATTACGCAGTATTTT. It is translated as CASSPGLFITQYF.